This T cell receptor beta chain comes out of a study of blood T cell repertoires in COVID-19. Study context: There were acute and convalescent COVID-19 samples, and they came from the United States, Italy and Spain. T cells, B-cell-depleted T cells, or PBMCs supplied cDNA or gDNA.

The authors' processing: Cell counts per sample came from amplifying reference gene primers. Sequencing used immunoSEQ multiplex PCR; TCRdb keeps in-frame clones, though not all of them. Clone size and V and J calls were adopted from that table, with D and trimming inferred from the DNA. The table records roughly 310,000 clones, 88% of them present only once. Germline values: CDR1 KGHSH, CDR2 LQKENI. The junction had 9 bases not matched to a gene; V was cut back by 3 bases and J by 5 bases. The CDR3 is made up of 16 amino acids. The sequence was obtained from a woman aged 50 to 60 with active or convalescent COVID-19. V gene TRBV18 combines with J gene TRBJ2-1; 8 bases line up with TRBD1. Sequenced sample: peripheral blood. The CDR3 is CASSPSRTGSDNEQFF. CDR3 coding DNA: TGTGCCAGCTCACCCAGCCGGACAGGGTCTGACAATGAGCAGTTCTTC.